This TCR beta chain was sequenced for a study of T-cell memory formation after mild COVID-19. Findings and caveats of the study: Contracting CD4+ clones sat mainly in CM and EM; CD8+ in EMRA. Clones from the second wave (peaking day 37) had unconfirmed SARS-CoV-2 specificity.

CDR3 length equals 16 residues. V lost 1 base to trimming and J lost 2 bases, with 14 bases between them. The germline V gene encodes CDR1 LGHDT and CDR2 YNNKEL (reference sequence). For this clonotype: The antigen is undetermined.

UMIs and sample barcodes were carried by the TCR alpha and TCR beta cDNA libraries that 5'RACE produced using constant-segment primers. TCRdb re-derived calls from the 5' RACE reads in MiXCR, one entry per CDR3 protein. The table has hundreds of thousands of distinct CDR3 sequences, less than 25% seen once. This rearrangement joins TRBV3-1 to TRBJ2-5; a possible D gene is TRBD2 (6 bases). The specimen was PBMCs or a T cell subset sorted from them (not recorded which). The clonotype was recovered from an adult woman who had mild COVID-19 (a few samples of this study predate the infection). Cell type and time point are not known. The CDR3: CASSQAGGMVQETQYF. The CDR3 DNA follows: TGTGCCAGCAGCCAAGCTGGGGGGATGGTTCAAGAGACCCAGTACTTC.